The next 9 T cell receptor beta chains were all read from a single sample in a study of cytomegalovirus exposure and HLA in healthy donors. The repertoire was sequenced with immunoSEQ multiplex PCR; TCRdb's copy has only in-frame clones and lacks some. The repertoire holds 250,000 to 350,000 clones, about nine tenths seen once, with more than 0.9% in the top ten. Specimen: PBMCs. These receptors all come from a woman in her twenties or thirties in good health and CMV-seropositive.

The chain uses TRBV30 and TRBJ2-3, with D possibly TRBD1 on 6 matching bases. Germline V lookup: CDR1 GTSNPN, CDR2 SVGIG (reference sequence). Trimming cost V 0 bases and J 2 bases, with 12 bases left between them. The CDR3 contains 15 residues. CDR3 region: CAWSVTGSPTDTQYF. DNA of the CDR3: TGTGCCTGGAGTGTAACAGGGAGCCCCACAGATACGCAGTATTTT.

CDR3 sequence: CASSPRTDEKLFF. The CDR3 bases are TGTGCCAGCTCACCAAGGACAGATGAAAAACTGTTTTTT. V usage is TRBV18 and J usage is TRBJ1-4; possible D gene TRBD1, 6 bases. Germline V gene sequence: CDR1 KGHSH, CDR2 LQKENI. The CDR3 loop spans 13 amino acids. The ends were cut back, 2 bases at V and 6 bases at J, with 7 bases in the middle.

This chain connects TRBV7-2 to TRBJ2-3, with 8 bases aligning to TRBD2. The CDR3 covers 16 residues. V shed 4 bases, J shed 3 bases, and the junction held 9 bases outside the gene matches. Per the germline V gene, CDR1 is SGHTA and CDR2 is FQGNSA. The DNA of the CDR3 is TGTGCCAGCAGCTCGCTTGCCGGGACTAGGACAGATACGCAGTATTTT. This gives the protein CASSSLAGTRTDTQYF.

The J gene is TRBJ2-1, the V gene TRBV6-5; 11 bases align to TRBD1. The ends lost 8 bases at V and 6 bases at J; junction bases unmatched: 6. Germline loops: CDR1 MNHEY, CDR2 SVGAGI. The CDR3 length is 14 residues. CDR3 residues: CASGRTGGSNEQFF. The DNA of the CDR3 is TGTGCCAGCGGTCGGACAGGGGGCTCCAATGAGCAGTTCTTC.

The chain has TRBV2 and TRBJ2-2; 10 bases are a match to TRBD2. V shed 6 bases, J shed 6 bases, and the junction held 7 bases outside the gene matches. CDR1 SNHLY and CDR2 FYNNEI come from the germline V gene. The CDR3 totals 15 residues. In nucleotides, the CDR3 is TGTGCCAGCAGAGCAACTAGCGGGGAGGCCGGGGAGCTGTTTTTT. It is translated as CASRATSGEAGELFF.

The chain employs TRBV5-1 and TRBJ2-7; weak D call: TRBD1 (6 bases). V dropped 0 bases and J dropped 4 bases, with 14 bases sitting between them. The CDR3 contains 15 residues. Germline loops: CDR1 SGHRS, CDR2 YFSETQ. In nucleotides, the CDR3 is TGCGCCAGCAGCTTGGCCCCGGACAGTCCTTACGAGCAGTACTTC. As protein: CASSLAPDSPYEQYF. The variable domain in full, completed from reference TRBV5-1 and TRBJ2-7, reads KAGVTQTPRYLIKTRGQQVTLSCSPISGHRSVSWYQQTPGQGLQFLFEYFSETQRNKGNFPGRFSGRQFSNSRSEMNVSTLELGDSALYLCASSLAPDSPYEQYFGPGTRLTVT.

The chain uses TRBV2 and TRBJ1-1; 9 positions agree with TRBD1. Germline values: CDR1 SNHLY, CDR2 FYNNEI. The CDR3 runs 14 residues. Germline trimming cut 6 bases from V and 1 base from J; bases unmatched to any gene: 3. The CDR3 loop reads CASSYRGPNTEAFF. CDR3 sequence (DNA): TGTGCCAGCAGCTACAGGGGGCCGAACACTGAAGCTTTCTTT.

The chain uses TRBV7-2 and TRBJ2-2; 9 bases are a match to TRBD2. CDR3 length: 16 amino acids. Germline lookup yields CDR1 SGHTA and CDR2 FQGNSA. The trim removed 5 bases at V and 6 bases at J, leaving 10 bases unmatched. In DNA, the CDR3 is TGTGCCAGCAGCGAATCCGGGACTAGCAGGTCCGGGGAGCTGTTTTTT. Its protein product is CASSESGTSRSGELFF.

The V call is TRBV7-2, the J call TRBJ1-3; D is unclear. Germline V CDR1 and CDR2: SGHTA, FQGNSA. With 3 bases removed from V and 0 bases from J, the gap between germline ends came to 9 bases. The CDR3 sequence is 15 residues long. The CDR3 coding sequence is TGTGCCAGCAGCTTCGGCAGAACCTCTGGAAACACCATATATTTT. This encodes CASSFGRTSGNTIYF.